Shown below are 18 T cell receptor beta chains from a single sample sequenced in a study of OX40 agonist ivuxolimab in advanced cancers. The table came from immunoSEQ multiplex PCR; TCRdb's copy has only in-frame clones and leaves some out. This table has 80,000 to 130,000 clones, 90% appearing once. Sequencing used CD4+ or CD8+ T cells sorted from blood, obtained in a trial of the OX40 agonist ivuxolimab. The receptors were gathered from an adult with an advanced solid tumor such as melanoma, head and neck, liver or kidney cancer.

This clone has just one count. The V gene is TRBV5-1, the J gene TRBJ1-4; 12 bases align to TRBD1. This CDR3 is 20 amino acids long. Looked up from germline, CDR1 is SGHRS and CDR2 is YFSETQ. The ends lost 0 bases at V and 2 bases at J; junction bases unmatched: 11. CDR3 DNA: TGCGCCAGCAGCTTGGCCCCCGGGACAGGGGGCGGTTCGACTAATGAAAAACTGTTTTTT. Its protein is CASSLAPGTGGGSTNEKLFF.

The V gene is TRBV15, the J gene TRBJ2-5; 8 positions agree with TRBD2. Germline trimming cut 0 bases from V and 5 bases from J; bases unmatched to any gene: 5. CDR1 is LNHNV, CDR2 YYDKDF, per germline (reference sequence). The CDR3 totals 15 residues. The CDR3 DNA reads TGTGCCACCAGCAGAGACCTAGCGGGTCATGAGACCCAGTACTTC. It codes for CATSRDLAGHETQYF.

The CDR3 is CASSFREADTQYF. The CDR3 DNA is TGTGCCAGCAGCTTTAGAGAGGCAGATACGCAGTATTTT. The genes are TRBV5-6 and TRBJ2-3; D is unresolved. Deletions cut 2 bases from V and 4 bases from J, with 8 bases between. The CDR3 totals 13 residues. From germline, CDR1 is SGHDT and CDR2 YYEEEE.

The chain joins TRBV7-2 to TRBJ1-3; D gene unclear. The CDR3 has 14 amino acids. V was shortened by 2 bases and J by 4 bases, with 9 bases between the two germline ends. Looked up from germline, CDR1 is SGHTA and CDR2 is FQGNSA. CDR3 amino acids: CASSLNVGGNTIYF. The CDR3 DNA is TGTGCCAGCAGCTTAAACGTGGGAGGAAACACCATATATTTT.

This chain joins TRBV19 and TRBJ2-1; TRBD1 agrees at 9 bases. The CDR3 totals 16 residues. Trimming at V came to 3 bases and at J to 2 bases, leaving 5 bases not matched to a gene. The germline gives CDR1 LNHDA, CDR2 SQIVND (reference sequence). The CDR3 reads CASSMAGTGPYNEQFF. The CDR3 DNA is TGTGCCAGTAGTATGGCCGGGACAGGGCCCTACAATGAGCAGTTCTTC.

The CDR3: CASSPLWASTDTQYF. CDR3 coding DNA: TGTGCCAGCAGTCCACTTTGGGCTTCAACAGATACGCAGTATTTT. The chain has TRBV28 and TRBJ2-3; D remains unclear. The CDR3 is 15 amino acids. Germline V lookup: CDR1 MDHEN, CDR2 SYDVKM. Trimming cost V 5 bases and J 3 bases, with 15 bases left between them.

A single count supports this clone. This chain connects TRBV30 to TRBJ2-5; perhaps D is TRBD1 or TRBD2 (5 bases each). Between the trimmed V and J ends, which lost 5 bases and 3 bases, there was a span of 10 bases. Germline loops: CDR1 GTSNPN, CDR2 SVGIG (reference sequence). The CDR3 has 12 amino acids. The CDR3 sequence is CAWAGAKETQYF. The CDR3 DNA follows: TGTGCCTGGGCCGGGGCCAAAGAGACCCAGTACTTC.

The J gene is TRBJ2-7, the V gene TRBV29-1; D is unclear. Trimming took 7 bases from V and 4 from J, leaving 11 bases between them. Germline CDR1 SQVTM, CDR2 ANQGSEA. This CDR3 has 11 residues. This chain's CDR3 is CSGLTEYEQYF. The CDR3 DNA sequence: TGCAGCGGTCTGACGGAATACGAGCAGTACTTC.

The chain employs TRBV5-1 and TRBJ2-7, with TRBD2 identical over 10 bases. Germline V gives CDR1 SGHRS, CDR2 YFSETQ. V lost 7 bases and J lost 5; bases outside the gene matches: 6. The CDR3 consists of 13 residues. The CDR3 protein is CASYIAGGHEQYF. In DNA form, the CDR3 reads TGCGCCAGCTACATAGCGGGAGGACACGAGCAGTACTTC.

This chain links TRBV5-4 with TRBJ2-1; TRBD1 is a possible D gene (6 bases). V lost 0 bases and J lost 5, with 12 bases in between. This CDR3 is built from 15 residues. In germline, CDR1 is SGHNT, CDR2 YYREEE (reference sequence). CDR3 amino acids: CASSLGQGRHNEQFF. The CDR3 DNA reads TGTGCCAGCAGCTTGGGCCAGGGGCGCCACAATGAGCAGTTCTTC.

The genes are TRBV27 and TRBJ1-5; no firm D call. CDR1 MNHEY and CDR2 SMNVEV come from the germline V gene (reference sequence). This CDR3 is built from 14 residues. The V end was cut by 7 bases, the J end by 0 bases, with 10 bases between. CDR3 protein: CASKDQNSNQPQHF. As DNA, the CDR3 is TGTGCCAGCAAGGACCAGAATAGCAATCAGCCCCAGCATTTT.

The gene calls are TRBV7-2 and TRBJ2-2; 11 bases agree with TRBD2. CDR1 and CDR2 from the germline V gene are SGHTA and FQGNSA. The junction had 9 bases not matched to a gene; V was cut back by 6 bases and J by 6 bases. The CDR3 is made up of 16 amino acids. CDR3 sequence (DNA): TGTGCCAGCAGGCTACTAGCGGGAGCTACAGCCGGGGAGCTGTTTTTT. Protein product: CASRLLAGATAGELFF.

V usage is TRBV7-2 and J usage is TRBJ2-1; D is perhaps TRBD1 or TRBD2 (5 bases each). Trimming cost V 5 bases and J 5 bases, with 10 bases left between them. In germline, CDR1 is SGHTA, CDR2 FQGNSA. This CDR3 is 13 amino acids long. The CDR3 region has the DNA TGTGCCAGCAGCCGGGGACGGGACAATGAGCAGTTCTTC. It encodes CASSRGRDNEQFF.

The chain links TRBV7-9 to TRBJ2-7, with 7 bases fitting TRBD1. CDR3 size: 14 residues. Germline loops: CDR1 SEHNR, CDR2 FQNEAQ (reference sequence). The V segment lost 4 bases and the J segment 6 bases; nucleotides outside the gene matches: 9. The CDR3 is CASSWGQPPSEQYF. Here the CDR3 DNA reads TGTGCCAGCAGCTGGGGACAGCCACCCTCCGAGCAGTACTTC.

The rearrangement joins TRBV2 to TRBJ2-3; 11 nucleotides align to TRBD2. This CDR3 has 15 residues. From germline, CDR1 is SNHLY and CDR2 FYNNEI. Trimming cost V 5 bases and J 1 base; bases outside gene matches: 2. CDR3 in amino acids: CASSLAGGGTDTQYF. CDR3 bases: TGTGCCAGCAGTTTAGCGGGGGGGGGCACAGATACGCAGTATTTT.

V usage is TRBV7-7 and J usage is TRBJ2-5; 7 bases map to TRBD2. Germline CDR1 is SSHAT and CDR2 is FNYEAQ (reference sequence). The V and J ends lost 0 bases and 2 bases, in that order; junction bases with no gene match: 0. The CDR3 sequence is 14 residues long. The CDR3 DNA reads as TGTGCCAGCAGCTTAGCGGGGGGGCAAGAGACCCAGTACTTC. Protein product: CASSLAGGQETQYF.

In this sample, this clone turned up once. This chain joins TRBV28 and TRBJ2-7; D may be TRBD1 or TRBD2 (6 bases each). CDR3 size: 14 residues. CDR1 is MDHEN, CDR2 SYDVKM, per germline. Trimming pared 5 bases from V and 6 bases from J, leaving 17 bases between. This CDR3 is CASSPPPGAREQYF. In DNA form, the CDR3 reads TGTGCCAGCAGTCCCCCCCCGGGGGCCCGCGAGCAGTACTTC.

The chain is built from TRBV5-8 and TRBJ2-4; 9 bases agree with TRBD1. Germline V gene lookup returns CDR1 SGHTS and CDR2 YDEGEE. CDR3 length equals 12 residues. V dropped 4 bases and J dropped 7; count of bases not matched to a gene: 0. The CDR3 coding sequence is TGTGCCAGCAGCGGACAGGGGAACATTCAGTACTTC. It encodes CASSGQGNIQYF. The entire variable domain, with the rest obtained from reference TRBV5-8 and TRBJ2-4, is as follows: EAGVTQSPTHLIKTRGQQATLRCSPISGHTSVYWYQQALGLGLQFLLWYDEGEERNRGNFPPRFSGRQFPNYSSELNVNALELEDSALYLCASSGQGNIQYFGAGTRLSVL.